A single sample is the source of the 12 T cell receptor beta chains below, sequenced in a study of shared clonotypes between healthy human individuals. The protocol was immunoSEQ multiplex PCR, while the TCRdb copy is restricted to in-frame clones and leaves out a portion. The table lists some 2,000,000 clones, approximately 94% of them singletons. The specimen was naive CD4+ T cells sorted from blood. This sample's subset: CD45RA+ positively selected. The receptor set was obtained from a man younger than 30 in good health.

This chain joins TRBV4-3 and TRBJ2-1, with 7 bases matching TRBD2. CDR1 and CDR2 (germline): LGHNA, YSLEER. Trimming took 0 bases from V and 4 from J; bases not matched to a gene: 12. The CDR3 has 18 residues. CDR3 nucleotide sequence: TGCGCCAGCAGCCAAGATAGTGGGGGAGGGATCTCATACAATGAGCAGTTCTTC. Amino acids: CASSQDSGGGISYNEQFF.

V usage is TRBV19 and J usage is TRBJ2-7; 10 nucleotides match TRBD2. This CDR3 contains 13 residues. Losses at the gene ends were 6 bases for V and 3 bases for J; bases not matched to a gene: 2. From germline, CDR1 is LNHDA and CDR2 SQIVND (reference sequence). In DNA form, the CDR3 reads TGTGCCAGTAGCCCTAGCGGGAGCTACGAGCAGTACTTC. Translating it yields CASSPSGSYEQYF. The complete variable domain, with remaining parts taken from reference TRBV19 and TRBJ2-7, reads DGGITQSPKYLFRKEGQNVTLSCEQNLNHDAMYWYRQDPGQGLRLIYYSQIVNDFQKGDIAEGYSVSREKKESFPLTVTSAQKNPTAFYLCASSPSGSYEQYFGPGTRLTVT.

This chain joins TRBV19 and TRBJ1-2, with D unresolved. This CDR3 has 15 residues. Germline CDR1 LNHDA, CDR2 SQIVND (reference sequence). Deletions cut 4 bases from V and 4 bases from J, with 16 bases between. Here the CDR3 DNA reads TGTGCCAGTAGTACCAAAAAGGACGGGTCCTATGGCTACACCTTC. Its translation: CASSTKKDGSYGYTF.

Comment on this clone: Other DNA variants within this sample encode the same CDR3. CDR3 in amino acids: CASSRGQQETQYF. In DNA, the CDR3 is TGTGCCAGCAGCAGAGGACAGCAAGAGACCCAGTACTTC. This chain uses TRBV11-3 with TRBJ2-5, with a possible D match to TRBD1 (6 bases). Trimming removed 5 bases at V and 2 bases at J, with 9 bases between. The CDR3 totals 13 residues. CDR1 SGHNT and CDR2 YENEEA come from the germline V gene. Based on the CDR3 plus reference TRBV11-3 and TRBJ2-5, the full variable domain is EAGVVQSPRYKIIEKKQPVAFWCNPISGHNTLYWYLQNLGQGPELLIRYENEEAVDDSQLPKDRFSAERLKGVDSTLKIQPAELGDSAVYLCASSRGQQETQYFGPGTRLLVL.

CDR3 amino acids: CASSRSGQGNTGELFF. The DNA of the CDR3 is TGTGCCAGCAGCCGAAGCGGACAGGGCAACACCGGGGAGCTGTTTTTT. The chain recombines TRBV5-4 with TRBJ2-2; 8 positions match TRBD1. J lost 2 bases, V lost 4 bases, and 7 bases had no gene match. Per the germline V gene, CDR1 is SGHNT and CDR2 is YYREEE (reference sequence). The CDR3 length is 16 residues.

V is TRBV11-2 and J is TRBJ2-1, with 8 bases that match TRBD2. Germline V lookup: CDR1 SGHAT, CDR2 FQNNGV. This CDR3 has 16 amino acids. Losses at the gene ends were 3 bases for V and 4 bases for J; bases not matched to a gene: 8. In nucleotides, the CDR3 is TGTGCCAGCAGCTTCGGTAGCGGGGAGATATACAATGAGCAGTTCTTC. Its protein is CASSFGSGEIYNEQFF.

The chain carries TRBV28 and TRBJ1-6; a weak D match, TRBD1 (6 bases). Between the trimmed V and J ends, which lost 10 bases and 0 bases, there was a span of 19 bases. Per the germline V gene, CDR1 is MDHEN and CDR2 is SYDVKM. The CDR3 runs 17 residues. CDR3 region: CATRPGGGRSYNSPLHF. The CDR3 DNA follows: TGTGCCACCCGACCGGGAGGGGGACGCTCCTATAATTCACCCCTCCACTTT.

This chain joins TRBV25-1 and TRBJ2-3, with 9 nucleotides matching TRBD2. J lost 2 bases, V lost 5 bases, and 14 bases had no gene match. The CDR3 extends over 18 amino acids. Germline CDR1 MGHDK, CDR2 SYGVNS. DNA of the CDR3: TGTGCCAGCAGTAAGTCGAGTCGTACTAGCGGGTACACAGATACGCAGTATTTT. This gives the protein CASSKSSRTSGYTDTQYF.

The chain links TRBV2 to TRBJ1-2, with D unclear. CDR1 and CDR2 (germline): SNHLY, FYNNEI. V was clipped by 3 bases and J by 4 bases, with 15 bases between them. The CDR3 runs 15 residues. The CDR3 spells CASSEMGPSVYGYTF. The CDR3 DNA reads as TGTGCCAGCAGTGAGATGGGCCCATCAGTCTATGGCTACACCTTC.

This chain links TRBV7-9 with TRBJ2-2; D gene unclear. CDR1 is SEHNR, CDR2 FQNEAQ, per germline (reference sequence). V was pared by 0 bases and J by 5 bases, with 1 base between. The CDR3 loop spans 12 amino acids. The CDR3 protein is CASSLATGELFF. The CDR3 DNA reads TGTGCCAGCAGCTTAGCGACCGGGGAGCTGTTTTTT.

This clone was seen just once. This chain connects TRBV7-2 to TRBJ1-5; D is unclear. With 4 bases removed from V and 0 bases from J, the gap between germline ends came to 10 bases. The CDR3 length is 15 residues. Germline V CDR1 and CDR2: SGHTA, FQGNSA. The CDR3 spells CASSSTVYSNQPQHF. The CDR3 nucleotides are TGTGCCAGCAGCTCCACAGTCTATAGCAATCAGCCCCAGCATTTT.

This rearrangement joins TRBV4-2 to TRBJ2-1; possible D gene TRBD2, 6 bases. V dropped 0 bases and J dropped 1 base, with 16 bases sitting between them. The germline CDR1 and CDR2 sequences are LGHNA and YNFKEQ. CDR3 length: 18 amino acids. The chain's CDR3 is CASSQDRLAPISYNEQFF. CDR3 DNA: TGTGCCAGCAGCCAAGATCGTCTAGCGCCGATTTCCTACAATGAGCAGTTCTTC.